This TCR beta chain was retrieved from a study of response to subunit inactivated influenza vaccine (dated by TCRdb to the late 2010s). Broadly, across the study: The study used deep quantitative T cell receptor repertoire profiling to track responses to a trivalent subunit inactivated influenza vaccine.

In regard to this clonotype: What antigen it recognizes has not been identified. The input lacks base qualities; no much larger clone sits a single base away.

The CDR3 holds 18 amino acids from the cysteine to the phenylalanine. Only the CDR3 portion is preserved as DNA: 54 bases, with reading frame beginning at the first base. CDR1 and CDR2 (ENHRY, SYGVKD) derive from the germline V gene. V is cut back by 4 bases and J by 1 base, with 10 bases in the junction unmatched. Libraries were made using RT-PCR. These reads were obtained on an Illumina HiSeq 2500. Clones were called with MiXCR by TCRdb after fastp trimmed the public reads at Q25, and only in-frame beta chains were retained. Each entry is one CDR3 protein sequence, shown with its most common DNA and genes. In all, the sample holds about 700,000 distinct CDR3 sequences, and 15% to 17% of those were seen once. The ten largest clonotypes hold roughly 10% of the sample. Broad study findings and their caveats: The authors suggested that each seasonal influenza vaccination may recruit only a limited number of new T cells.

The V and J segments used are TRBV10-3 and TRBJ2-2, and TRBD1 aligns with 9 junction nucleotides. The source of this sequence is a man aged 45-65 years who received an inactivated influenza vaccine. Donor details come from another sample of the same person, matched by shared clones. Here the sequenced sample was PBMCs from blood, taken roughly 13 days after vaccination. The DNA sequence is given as TGTGCCATCAGTGCGAGAAAACAGGGGGCCCTGAACACCGGGGAGCTGTTTTTT. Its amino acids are CAISARKQGALNTGELFF.